One sample yielded the 30 T cell receptor beta chains listed below, sequenced in a study of tumor and adjacent non-tumor tissue in lung cancer. No cell sorting was done before RNA was extracted from the tissue. The normal lung tissue was taken more than 3 cm from the tumor edge. The library came from three nested PCR rounds adapted from ARM-PCR protocols. TCRdb recomputed calls from the multiplex PCR reads with MiXCR, one row per CDR3 protein. The sample yields approximately 82,000 distinct CDR3 sequences, 76% seen once. Sequencing used distant non-tumor lung tissue. The receptors derive from a man between 70 and 80 years old with non-small cell lung cancer.

This clonotype was observed a few times. Given a much more abundant clone one base away, this may be a read error. The chain uses TRBV6-2 or TRBV6-3 and TRBJ2-3, with D possibly being TRBD2 (6 bases). CDR1 is MNHEY and CDR2 is SVGEGT in the germline V gene. CDR3 length: 12 amino acids. In DNA, the CDR3 is TGTGCCAGCAGCAGTTCGGGGGATAAGCAGTATTTT. Encoded protein: CASSSSGDKQYF.

Comments on this clonotype: The junction departs from the called germline gene at one end, perhaps through a read error. The chain has TRBV29-1 and TRBJ1-1; tentative D call: TRBD1 (6 bases). Germline V lookup: CDR1 SQVTM, CDR2 ANQGSEA. The CDR3 runs 12 residues. The chain's CDR3 is CSVLGATGWVIF. The CDR3 DNA reads as TGCAGCGTCCTGGGGGCTACGGGTTGGGTTATCTTT.

This clonotype was picked up one time. At one boundary the junction diverges from the germline segment, which might be a read error. The chain joins TRBV12-3 or TRBV12-4 to TRBJ2-1; a weak D match, TRBD2 (6 bases). The CDR3 runs 14 residues. The CDR3 sequence is CASKDGSSYNEQLF. The DNA for the CDR3 is TGTGCCAGTAAGGACGGGAGCTCCTACAATGAGCAGTTATTC.

This clonotype was seen a few times. The chain combines TRBV29-1 with TRBJ2-7, with D perhaps TRBD1 (6 bases). The ends were cut back, 6 bases at V and 6 bases at J, with 15 bases in the middle. The CDR3 sequence is 12 residues long. The V gene's germline CDR1 is SQVTM and CDR2 ANQGSEA. The CDR3 reads CSVWGTNPEQYF. In DNA, the CDR3 is TGCAGCGTCTGGGGGACAAACCCCGAGCAGTACTTC.

The chain uses TRBV12-5 and TRBJ2-5; D not resolved. Trimming removed 2 bases at V and 11 bases at J, with 18 bases between. The CDR3 contains 14 residues. Germline V gene sequence: CDR1 LGHNT, CDR2 FRNRAP. The CDR3 region is CASGLSSLAESQYF. The CDR3 DNA reads TGTGCTAGTGGTTTGTCCTCCCTGGCAGAGAGTCAGTACTTC.

As concerns this clonotype: This may arise from a read error, as a much more abundant clone is one base away. The V and J genes are TRBV12-3 or TRBV12-4 and TRBJ2-2; either TRBD1 or TRBD2 may fit D (5 bases each). This CDR3 has 15 amino acids. The CDR3 here is CASTTGQGDTGEMFF. Written as DNA, the CDR3 is TGTGCCAGCACCACGGGGCAGGGAGACACCGGGGAGATGTTTTTT.

This chain uses TRBV2 with TRBJ2-3, with D possibly TRBD1 on 6 matching bases. CDR1 and CDR2 (germline): SNHLY, FYNNEI. V dropped 7 bases and J dropped 1 base, with 12 bases sitting between them. This CDR3 has 14 amino acids. The CDR3 sequence is CASIRNRGTDTQYF. CDR3 bases: TGTGCCAGCATTCGAAACAGGGGCACAGATACGCAGTATTTT.

The sample holds a few counts of this clonotype. One base away lies a much larger clone, so this may be a sequencing read error. The J gene is TRBJ1-2, the V gene TRBV12-3 or TRBV12-4, with 9 positions matching TRBD1. This CDR3 contains 15 residues. CDR3 region: CANSSTGTGHYGYTF. The CDR3, as DNA: TGTGCCAACAGTTCTACGGGGACAGGGCATTATGGCTACACCTTC.

Worth noting for this clonotype: A read error may explain this, as a much larger clone is one base away. J is TRBJ2-7 and V is TRBV20-1, with D possibly TRBD2 on 5 matching bases. Per germline, CDR1 DFQATT and CDR2 SNEGSKA (reference sequence). The CDR3 has 12 amino acids. The CDR3 protein is CCARDERSEQYF. The CDR3 nucleotides read TGCTGTGCTAGAGATGAGCGGAGCGAGCAGTACTTC.

This clonotype was counted only a few times. At one boundary the junction diverges from the germline segment, which might be a read error. The chain employs TRBV11-2 and TRBJ2-3, with D possibly called TRBD1 or TRBD2 (6 bases each). CDR1 is SGHAT and CDR2 is FQNNGV in the germline V gene. This CDR3 comprises 14 residues. CDR3 in DNA: TGTGCCAGCGGCTTAGATCGGGGGCCGGACACGCAGTATTTT. It is translated as CASGLDRGPDTQYF.

About this clonotype: One end of the junction varies from germline; a read error may be responsible. The CDR3 coding sequence is TGTGCCAGCAGCTTGGCCTCCGGGACGGCATACAATGAGCGGTTCTTC. The encoded protein is CASSLASGTAYNERFF. The V call is TRBV11-3, the J call TRBJ2-1, with D tentatively TRBD1 or TRBD2 (5 bases each). Looked up from germline, CDR1 is SGHNT and CDR2 is YENEEA. The CDR3 extends over 16 amino acids.

This clonotype appeared once. At one end, the junction sequence differs from germline, possibly due to a read error. The V gene is TRBV11-2, the J gene TRBJ1-1; TRBD1 might be the D (5 bases). The CDR3 is made up of 12 amino acids. Germline V gene sequence: CDR1 SGHAT, CDR2 FQNNGV. CDR3 DNA sequence: TGTGCAAGCACATCGAGGGGTACTGAAGCTTTCTTT. Translation: CASTSRGTEAFF.

Worth noting for this clonotype: It may be a read error: a sequence one base away is much more abundant. The gene calls are TRBV4-1 and TRBJ1-2; unclear D gene. Germline loops: CDR1 MGHRA, CDR2 YSYEKL. This CDR3 contains 15 residues. Trimming removed 0 bases at V and 8 bases at J, with 16 bases between. The DNA of the CDR3 is TGCGCCAGCAGCCAAGACGCCATAGGCTATAAAGGCTACACCTTC. As protein: CASSQDAIGYKGYTF.

A word on this clonotype: The CDR3 end shows no conserved phenylalanine or tryptophan, and so a read error is likely. This chain links TRBV29-1 with TRBJ2-5; weak D call: TRBD1 (5 bases). The CDR3 sequence is 13 residues long. Germline CDR1 SQVTM, CDR2 ANQGSEA. Written as DNA, the CDR3 is TGCAGCGTAGCCGACAGATTCCAAGAGATCCAGTACTGC. This translates into CSVADRFQEIQYC.

In its sample, this clonotype was seen many times. The chain employs TRBV6-5 and TRBJ2-2; 7 nucleotides align to TRBD2. Germline CDR1 reads MNHEY; CDR2 reads SVGAGI. The CDR3 has 14 amino acids. With V trimmed by 6 bases and J by 7 bases, 8 bases remained unmatched. CDR3 sequence (DNA): TGTGCCAGCAGCGGGGGGAGGACCCACGGGGAGCTGTTTTTT. It translates to CASSGGRTHGELFF.

There are many counts of this clonotype. This chain uses TRBV7-8 with TRBJ2-7; D perhaps matches TRBD1 (5 bases). The germline V and J ends were trimmed by 5 bases and 5 bases, with 13 bases remaining between them. There are 13 residues in the CDR3. Germline-derived CDR1 and CDR2 are SGHVS and FQNEAQ. In DNA, the CDR3 is TGTGCCAGCAGCCACCCTCAGGGAAACGAGCAGTACTTC. Its translation is CASSHPQGNEQYF.

Regarding this clonotype: Germline and junction disagree at one end, which may indicate a read error. V gene TRBV12-5 combines with J gene TRBJ1-5, with 11 bases fitting TRBD1. The CDR3 length is 15 residues. Per the germline V gene, CDR1 is LGHNT and CDR2 is FRNRAP. The CDR3 region has the DNA TGTGCTATTGGTTTGGGACAGGGGGTGGAACAGCCCCAACATTTT. The encoded protein is CAIGLGQGVEQPQHF.

The V and J genes are TRBV11-2 and TRBJ2-2; the match to TRBD1 covers 7 bases. The CDR3 sequence is 16 residues long. With 7 bases clipped from V and 15 bases from J, the junction kept 23 bases outside the gene matches. The germline gives CDR1 SGHAT, CDR2 FQNNGV. CDR3 coding DNA: TGTGCCAGCAACTCAGTGGGCACAGGGGTTGCCGGGGTGTTGTTTTTT. This translates into CASNSVGTGVAGVLFF.

The V gene is TRBV5-1, the J gene TRBJ2-4; 7 nucleotides match TRBD1. Trimming removed 4 bases from V and 2 bases from J; junction bases left unmatched: 9. CDR1 is SGHRS and CDR2 is YFSETQ in the germline V gene. The CDR3 is 16 residues long. The CDR3 loop is CASSRRDSDTKNIQYF. The CDR3 coding sequence is TGCGCCAGCAGCCGTCGGGACAGCGACACCAAAAACATTCAGTACTTC.

This clonotype was detected once. The chain recombines TRBV28 with TRBJ1-2; tentatively, D is TRBD1 (6 bases). This CDR3 region has 14 residues. Trimming removed 7 bases from V and 4 bases from J, with 16 bases in between. The germline V gene encodes CDR1 MDHEN and CDR2 SYDVKM. The CDR3 bases are TGTGCCAGCACTCCGGGACAATCGACCTATGGCTACACCTTC. As protein: CASTPGQSTYGYTF.

CDR3 loop: CASSLAPGGAEAFF. The DNA for the CDR3 is TGTGCCAGCAGCTTAGCGCCAGGGGGAGCTGAAGCTTTCTTT. V and J are TRBV7-8 and TRBJ1-1, with TRBD1 matching 7 bases. Trimming took 0 bases from V and 6 from J; bases not matched to a gene: 4. CDR1 is SGHVS and CDR2 is FQNEAQ in the germline V gene. The CDR3 consists of 14 residues.

Comment on this clonotype: It is likely a read error, because the conserved phenylalanine at the end of the CDR3 is missing. This sequence joins TRBV4-3 and TRBJ2-3, with TRBD2 matching over 10 bases. This CDR3 is 17 amino acids long. From germline, CDR1 is LGHNA and CDR2 YSLEER. In DNA, the CDR3 is TGTGCCAGCAGCCAAGATAGGCCTAGCGGGAGAACAGATACGCAGTATTTA. This sequence encodes CASSQDRPSGRTDTQYL.

On this clonotype itself: A read error may account for a junction end that differs from germline. The rearrangement joins TRBV28 to TRBJ1-1; D ambiguous. Germline values: CDR1 MDHEN, CDR2 SYDVKM. The CDR3 consists of 15 residues. The CDR3 is CASSLWPSYYTDAFF. The CDR3 coding sequence is TGTGCCAGCAGTTTATGGCCAAGTTACTACACTGATGCTTTCTTT.

As for this clonotype: Likely a read error: the CDR3 ends without its conserved phenylalanine or tryptophan. It is unclear where the CDR3 begins or ends on the DNA, so no DNA is shown, and the CDR3 is as TCRdb lists it. V usage is TRBV11-2 and J usage is TRBJ2-3. Germline CDR1 reads SGHAT; CDR2 reads FQNNGV. The CDR3 is made up of 15 amino acids, end residues included. CDR3 amino acids: CERKSREVRTDKKNL.

In the case of this clonotype: One junction end does not reproduce the germline sequence, and a read error may be involved. The rearrangement uses TRBV11-3 and TRBJ1-1; tentative D call: TRBD1 (6 bases). Germline lookup yields CDR1 SGHNT and CDR2 YENEEA. The CDR3 spans 15 residues. In DNA form, the CDR3 reads TGTGACAGCAGCTTAGATTCGATGACAGGCACTGAAGCTTCCTTT. Its protein product is CDSSLDSMTGTEASF.

Of note for this clonotype: One junction end disagrees with the germline gene, perhaps due to a read error. V usage is TRBV5-6 and J usage is TRBJ1-2; D uncertain. The germline gives CDR1 SGHDT, CDR2 YYEEEE. The CDR3 contains 11 residues. This CDR3 reads CPSNSHYGYTF. The CDR3 DNA is TGTCCCAGCAACTCCCACTATGGCTACACCTTC.

To note about this clonotype: At one end, the junction sequence differs from germline, possibly due to a read error. The CDR3 DNA is TGCAGTGTGGCCGACAGGTTCCCAGAGACCCAATATTTC. As protein: CSVADRFPETQYF. The chain couples TRBV29-1 to TRBJ2-5; weak D call: TRBD1 (6 bases). CDR1 SQVTM and CDR2 ANQGSEA come from the germline V gene. This CDR3 is 13 amino acids long. Together with reference TRBV29-1 and TRBJ2-5, the CDR3 gives the full variable domain: SAVISQKPSRDICQRGTSLTIQCQVDSQVTMMFWYRQQPGQSLTLIATANQGSEATYESGFVIDKFPISRPNLTFSTLTVSNMSPEDSSIYLCSVADRFPETQYFGPGTRLLVL.

On this clonotype itself: Lacking the conserved final phenylalanine or tryptophan, this CDR3 likely reflects a read error. The gene calls are TRBV16 and TRBJ1-6; no definite D call. CDR3 length: 13 amino acids. CDR1 KGHSY and CDR2 FQNENV come from the germline V gene. V was clipped by 6 bases and J by 7 bases, with 10 bases between them. CDR3 residues: CASSPTRNSPLHN. CDR3 nucleotides: TGTGCCAGCAGTCCAACTAGGAATTCACCCCTCCACAAT.

The rearrangement uses TRBV12-3 or TRBV12-4 and TRBJ2-3; tentatively, D is TRBD1 (6 bases). V lost 6 bases, J lost 5 bases, and 15 bases lay in between. CDR3 length: 14 residues. CDR3 region: CASRNGGGIDTQYF. The CDR3 DNA is TGTGCCAGCAGGAACGGTGGGGGCATAGATACGCAGTATTTT.

In the case of this clonotype: A junction boundary mismatches the germline segment, possibly from a read error. The chain links TRBV6-5 to TRBJ1-2; weak D call: TRBD1 (6 bases). Germline CDR1 and CDR2: MNHEY and SVGAGI. The CDR3 totals 17 residues. CDR3 loop: CAGSYSITGQGYYGYTF. The DNA of the CDR3 is TGTGCCGGCAGTTACTCAATTACCGGGCAGGGGTACTATGGCTACACCTTC.